This TCR beta chain is drawn from a study of neoadjuvant nivolumab and ipilimumab in lung cancer. The CDR3 runs 16 residues. CDR1 SGHRS and CDR2 YFSETQ come from the germline V gene. Trimming pared 0 bases from V and 7 bases from J, leaving 16 bases between. Only in-frame clones appear in the TCRdb table, and some are missing; sequencing was by immunoSEQ multiplex PCR. This repertoire shows 25,000 or so clones, 75% to 85% found once; its top ten account for roughly 5%. The source was tumor tissue, collected after neoadjuvant nivolumab, alone or with ipilimumab, at or shortly before surgery. V is TRBV5-1 and J is TRBJ1-4, with D maybe TRBD1 (5 bases). This clonotype was obtained from an adult with non-small cell lung cancer. In DNA, the CDR3 is TGCGCCAGCAGCTTGGGAGGTGTGCAGGGAAGTGAAAAACTGTTTTTT. Its protein product is CASSLGGVQGSEKLFF.